Ten or more counts support the clone carrying this T cell receptor beta chain. Its antigen is undetermined. Germline trimming cut 7 bases from V and 2 bases from J; bases unmatched to any gene: 4. CDR3 length equals 15 residues. Germline values: CDR1 MDHEN, CDR2 SYDVKM. These data originate in a study of T cells in Graves' hyperthyroidism and ophthalmopathy. General study findings and limits: The model anticipated ophthalmopathy a median about 6.5 months pre-onset.

RNA transcripts were the template for amplifying TCR beta CDR3 regions. TCR CDR3 regions were first amplified by RT-PCR with HTBI primers. TCRdb reanalysed the multiplex PCR reads using MiXCR and keeps one entry per CDR3 protein. The sample shows under 450,000 distinct CDR3 sequences, approximately 14% of them seen only once. The sample was blood. The TCR comes from a woman aged 18-35 years with Graves' hyperthyroidism. The V and J genes are TRBV28 and TRBJ2-2; 10 bases match TRBD2. In nucleotides, the CDR3 is TGTGCCAGCAAATTAGCGGGAGGTAACACCGGGGAGCTGTTTTTT. Its protein is CASKLAGGNTGELFF.